These 28 T cell receptor beta chains originate from one sample sequenced in a study of blood T cell repertoires in COVID-19. Clones were read by immunoSEQ multiplex PCR, and TCRdb kept only the in-frame ones, dropping some. The table records fewer than 110,000 clones, 84% of them present only once. Sequenced material: peripheral blood. These receptor sequences come from a human donor in a cohort sampled during active or convalescent COVID-19.

The chain carries TRBV6-4 and TRBJ1-1; tentatively, D is TRBD1 (5 bases). CDR1 and CDR2 (germline): MRHNA, SNTAGT. This CDR3 has 14 amino acids. The ends were cut back, 0 bases at V and 5 bases at J, with 10 bases in the middle. As DNA, the CDR3 is TGTGCCAGCAGTGACTCGGGGGGAGAGACTGAAGCTTTCTTT. The encoded protein is CASSDSGGETEAFF.

This chain connects TRBV19 to TRBJ1-3, with a weak D call TRBD1 (6 bases). Trimming pared 8 bases from V and 4 bases from J, leaving 18 bases between. Germline loops: CDR1 LNHDA, CDR2 SQIVND (reference sequence). The CDR3 spans 15 residues. The chain's CDR3 is CASAVGGAGGNTIYF. CDR3 in DNA: TGTGCCAGTGCCGTCGGGGGGGCTGGAGGAAACACCATATATTTT.

This rearrangement joins TRBV7-2 to TRBJ2-6, with a weak D call TRBD2 (5 bases). The CDR3 extends over 15 amino acids. Deletions cut 5 bases from V and 4 bases from J, with 12 bases between. The V gene's germline CDR1 is SGHTA and CDR2 FQGNSA. CDR3 region: CASSHGSGGANVLTF. The CDR3 DNA reads TGTGCCAGCAGCCATGGGAGTGGGGGGGCCAACGTCCTGACTTTC.

The rearrangement uses TRBV15 and TRBJ2-3; 11 bases align to TRBD2. Germline V lookup: CDR1 LNHNV, CDR2 YYDKDF (reference sequence). After removal of 4 bases from V and 6 bases from J, the junction contained 6 bases not matched to a gene. The CDR3 spans 15 residues. CDR3 bases: TGTGCCACCAGCACCCTAGCGGGGGGCGGGGATACGCAGTATTTT. Amino acid sequence: CATSTLAGGGDTQYF.

The chain combines TRBV11-2 with TRBJ1-1, with 8 bases identical to TRBD1. CDR1 and CDR2 from the germline V gene are SGHAT and FQNNGV. This CDR3 is 15 amino acids long. The ends lost 4 bases at V and 7 bases at J; junction bases unmatched: 11. CDR3: CASSSLSTGASEAFF. The CDR3 DNA is TGTGCCAGCAGCTCCCTATCGACAGGGGCGAGTGAAGCTTTCTTT.

This chain joins TRBV19 and TRBJ1-5; 8 bases map to TRBD1. With 6 bases clipped from V and 0 bases from J, the junction kept 7 bases outside the gene matches. This CDR3 has 16 amino acids. Per the germline V gene, CDR1 is LNHDA and CDR2 is SQIVND (reference sequence). The CDR3 spells CASRDRAKDSNQPQHF. DNA of the CDR3: TGTGCCAGTAGGGACAGGGCAAAAGATAGCAATCAGCCCCAGCATTTT.

The rearrangement uses TRBV5-6 and TRBJ1-2; D may be TRBD1 (5 bases). The CDR3 spans 13 residues. The germline V and J ends were trimmed by 3 bases and 7 bases, with 13 bases remaining between them. Per germline, CDR1 SGHDT and CDR2 YYEEEE. In DNA, the CDR3 is TGTGCCAGCAGCTCCGGGGGGACCCTTGGCTACACCTTC. Encoded protein: CASSSGGTLGYTF. The whole variable domain, remainder taken from reference TRBV5-6 and TRBJ1-2, is DAGVTQSPTHLIKTRGQQVTLRCSPKSGHDTVSWYQQALGQGPQFIFQYYEEEERQRGNFPDRFSGHQFPNYSSELNVNALLLGDSALYLCASSSGGTLGYTFGSGTRLTVV.

This clone was detected a few times. The CDR3 DNA reads TGTGCCAGCAGCTTGATGCGGGGGGAGACCCAGTACTTC. Residues: CASSLMRGETQYF. The chain carries TRBV5-6 and TRBJ2-5; 7 nucleotides agree with TRBD2. The J segment lost 5 bases and the V segment lost 1 base, leaving 2 bases of the junction unmatched. Germline lookup yields CDR1 SGHDT and CDR2 YYEEEE. The CDR3 spans 13 residues.

V and J are TRBV27 and TRBJ1-2; TRBD1 aligns across 8 bases. Trimming removed 5 bases from V and 7 bases from J; junction bases left unmatched: 18. CDR3 length equals 17 residues. Per the germline V gene, CDR1 is MNHEY and CDR2 is SMNVEV (reference sequence). CDR3 residues: CASSPRTGLQGGAGYTF. The CDR3 nucleotides read TGTGCCAGCAGTCCCCGAACCGGGTTACAGGGGGGAGCTGGCTACACCTTC.

The rearrangement uses TRBV9 and TRBJ1-4; D is perhaps TRBD1 (5 bases). Germline V gene lookup returns CDR1 SGDLS and CDR2 YYNGEE. With 4 bases removed from V and 0 bases from J, the gap between germline ends came to 16 bases. This CDR3 comprises 17 residues. The CDR3, as DNA: TGTGCCAGCAGCTCCGGGGGGGGGACGGCAACTAATGAAAAACTGTTTTTT. Translated, it gives CASSSGGGTATNEKLFF. The full variable domain, completed using reference TRBV9 and TRBJ1-4, is DSGVTQTPKHLITATGQRVTLRCSPRSGDLSVYWYQQSLDQGLQFLIQYYNGEERAKGNILERFSAQQFPDLHSELNLSSLELGDSALYFCASSSGGGTATNEKLFFGSGTQLSVL.

This clone was detected only once. The rearrangement links TRBV5-1 to TRBJ1-3; weak D call: TRBD1 (6 bases). V dropped 1 base and J dropped 3 bases, with 8 bases sitting between them. The CDR3 is made up of 14 amino acids. Germline CDR1 SGHRS, CDR2 YFSETQ. The CDR3 DNA reads as TGCGCCAGCAGCTTGATACAGGGTGGAAACACCATATATTTT. Translating it yields CASSLIQGGNTIYF. Full variable domain (missing parts from reference TRBV5-1 and TRBJ1-3): KAGVTQTPRYLIKTRGQQVTLSCSPISGHRSVSWYQQTPGQGLQFLFEYFSETQRNKGNFPGRFSGRQFSNSRSEMNVSTLELGDSALYLCASSLIQGGNTIYFGEGSWLTVV.

The V call is TRBV18, the J call TRBJ1-1; no clear D. Trimming took 4 bases from V and 1 from J, leaving 4 bases between them. The CDR3 length is 12 residues. Germline CDR1 reads KGHSH; CDR2 reads LQKENI. The CDR3 loop is CASSLGNTEAFF. DNA of the CDR3: TGTGCCAGCTCACTCGGGAACACTGAAGCTTTCTTT.

This chain joins TRBV28 and TRBJ1-2, with unresolved D. CDR1 is MDHEN, CDR2 SYDVKM, per germline. Trimming shortened V by 5 bases and J by 8 bases, and 9 bases separated the two germline ends. This CDR3 contains 11 residues. CDR3 residues: CASSLGRGYTF. The CDR3 nucleotides are TGTGCCAGCAGTCTTGGGCGAGGCTACACCTTC.

The chain couples TRBV6-5 to TRBJ1-5; 7 positions match TRBD1. V shed 4 bases and J 5 bases; nucleotides not matched to a gene: 5. This CDR3 has 14 amino acids. Germline-derived CDR1 and CDR2 are MNHEY and SVGAGI. CDR3 coding DNA: TGTGCCAGCAGTTTCGGGACAGCAGATCAGCCCCAGCATTTT. This codes for CASSFGTADQPQHF.

The V gene is TRBV7-2, the J gene TRBJ2-5, with TRBD2 matching over 12 bases. Germline V gene sequence: CDR1 SGHTA, CDR2 FQGNSA. V was clipped by 6 bases and J by 1 base; unmatched bases: 3. The CDR3 extends over 15 amino acids. CDR3 amino acids: CASRRTSGVQETQYF. In nucleotides, the CDR3 is TGTGCCAGCAGGCGGACTAGCGGGGTCCAAGAGACCCAGTACTTC.

The chain has TRBV5-1 and TRBJ2-7; tentative D call: TRBD2 (6 bases). V lost 4 bases, J lost 3 bases, and 17 bases lay in between. The length of the CDR3 is 15 residues. The germline CDR1 and CDR2 sequences are SGHRS and YFSETQ. CDR3 DNA: TGCGCCAGCAGCCCCCGTGTGGAGGGATTCTACGAGCAGTACTTC. It yields the protein CASSPRVEGFYEQYF.

The V gene is TRBV7-9, the J gene TRBJ1-1; 7 nucleotides line up with TRBD1. The CDR3 is 18 amino acids. Germline assignment: CDR1 SEHNR and CDR2 FQNEAQ (reference sequence). J lost 0 bases, V lost 2 bases, and 12 bases had no gene match. The CDR3 reads CASSLRGPLSIMNTEAFF. CDR3 in DNA: TGTGCCAGCAGCTTAAGGGGGCCGCTTTCCATAATGAACACTGAAGCTTTCTTT. Filled out from reference TRBV7-9 and TRBJ1-1, the complete variable domain reads DTGVSQNPRHKITKRGQNVTFRCDPISEHNRLYWYRQTLGQGPEFLTYFQNEAQLEKSRLLSDRFSAERPKGSFSTLEIQRTEQGDSAMYLCASSLRGPLSIMNTEAFFGQGTRLTVV.

The chain recombines TRBV5-1 with TRBJ1-6; possibly TRBD1 for D (5 bases). CDR3 length equals 15 residues. From germline, CDR1 is SGHRS and CDR2 YFSETQ. The ends were cut back, 1 base at V and 6 bases at J, with 11 bases in the middle. The CDR3 DNA reads as TGCGCCAGCAGCTTGCGACCGGACACTAATTCACCCCTCCACTTT. Its translation is CASSLRPDTNSPLHF. The whole variable domain, remainder taken from reference TRBV5-1 and TRBJ1-6, is KAGVTQTPRYLIKTRGQQVTLSCSPISGHRSVSWYQQTPGQGLQFLFEYFSETQRNKGNFPGRFSGRQFSNSRSEMNVSTLELGDSALYLCASSLRPDTNSPLHFGNGTRLTVT.

The rearrangement uses TRBV29-1 and TRBJ1-5; TRBD1 matches 7 bases. CDR1 and CDR2 (germline): SQVTM, ANQGSEA. The V segment lost 6 bases and the J segment 6 bases; nucleotides outside the gene matches: 11. The CDR3 has 14 residues. The CDR3 sequence is CSVAGTALGQPQHF. CDR3 nucleotide sequence: TGCAGCGTGGCCGGGACAGCCCTCGGTCAGCCCCAGCATTTT. The whole variable domain, remainder taken from reference TRBV29-1 and TRBJ1-5, is SAVISQKPSRDICQRGTSLTIQCQVDSQVTMMFWYRQQPGQSLTLIATANQGSEATYESGFVIDKFPISRPNLTFSTLTVSNMSPEDSSIYLCSVAGTALGQPQHFGDGTRLSIL.

V is TRBV7-3 and J is TRBJ1-6; the D is unclear. Germline V gene lookup returns CDR1 SGHTA and CDR2 FQGTGA. This CDR3 is 14 amino acids long. Trimming shortened V by 1 base and J by 7 bases, and 8 bases separated the two germline ends. The CDR3, as DNA: TGTGCCAGCAGCTTAAACCCCGGGAATTCACCCCTCCACTTT. Its translation is CASSLNPGNSPLHF.

The J gene is TRBJ2-5, the V gene TRBV5-4, with D possibly TRBD1 on 5 matching bases. Germline V gives CDR1 SGHNT, CDR2 YYREEE (reference sequence). Trimming took 4 bases from V and 3 from J, leaving 13 bases between them. The CDR3 sequence is 14 residues long. The CDR3 loop is CASSTSPGKETQYF. The CDR3 nucleotides read TGTGCCAGCAGCACGTCACCAGGGAAAGAGACCCAGTACTTC.

With regard to this clone: A read error may explain this, as a much larger clone is one base away. J is TRBJ1-3 and V is TRBV4-3; D may be TRBD1 (5 bases). CDR1 and CDR2 from the germline V gene are LGHNA and YSLEER. This CDR3 spans 17 amino acids. The CDR3 protein is CPPCPRWGGRPGNTIYF. DNA of the CDR3: TGCCCCCCCTGCCCCCGGTGGGGGGGACGTCCTGGAAACACCATATATTTT.

This rearrangement joins TRBV5-1 to TRBJ2-2, with 10 bases matching TRBD2. This CDR3 spans 16 amino acids. The V and J ends lost 4 bases and 6 bases, in that order; junction bases with no gene match: 9. CDR1 and CDR2 from the germline V gene are SGHRS and YFSETQ. Here the CDR3 reads CASSGTLAGVSGELFF. As DNA, the CDR3 is TGCGCCAGCAGCGGAACCCTAGCGGGGGTCTCCGGGGAGCTGTTTTTT.

The chain joins TRBV27 to TRBJ1-1; D is possibly TRBD1 (5 bases). Trimming cost V 1 base and J 1 base, with 13 bases left between them. CDR1 and CDR2 (germline): MNHEY, SMNVEV (reference sequence). The CDR3 length is 16 residues. CDR3 sequence reads: CASSLFFGGTNTEAFF. CDR3 DNA sequence: TGTGCCAGCAGTTTATTTTTCGGGGGTACGAACACTGAAGCTTTCTTT.

CDR3 DNA: TGTGCCATCAGTGGGGGACAGGAGTACAATGAGCAGTTCTTC. Protein sequence: CAISGGQEYNEQFF. The rearrangement uses TRBV10-3 and TRBJ2-1, with 8 bases matching TRBD1. The CDR3 length is 14 residues. Germline CDR1 and CDR2: ENHRY and SYGVKD. V trimming: 4 bases; J trimming: 4 bases; junction bases outside the gene matches: 3.

The genes are TRBV6-5 and TRBJ2-3; 8 bases map to TRBD2. The CDR3 contains 14 residues. V trimming: 6 bases; J trimming: 4 bases; junction bases outside the gene matches: 6. Germline CDR1 is MNHEY and CDR2 is SVGAGI. The CDR3: CASRLAGRADTQYF. CDR3 bases: TGTGCCAGCAGATTAGCGGGGCGGGCAGATACGCAGTATTTT.

The chain combines TRBV6-5 with TRBJ2-7; the D gene is possibly TRBD2 (5 bases). The V and J ends lost 6 bases and 0 bases respectively, with 9 bases between them. There are 13 residues in the CDR3. Germline V CDR1 and CDR2: MNHEY, SVGAGI. CDR3 amino acids: CASRDGVSYEQYF. CDR3 DNA: TGTGCCAGCAGGGACGGGGTCTCCTACGAGCAGTACTTC.

The chain uses TRBV9 and TRBJ1-2, with 7 bases that match TRBD1. CDR1 and CDR2 (germline): SGDLS, YYNGEE. V lost 3 bases to trimming and J lost 4 bases; unmatched junction nucleotides: 6. The CDR3 consists of 14 residues. The CDR3 DNA sequence: TGTGCCAGCAGCGGTGCGACAGGGTCCTATGGCTACACCTTC. It codes for CASSGATGSYGYTF.